Below, one TCR beta chain is given with its context. Its specificity is not known. The data are from a study of monozygotic twins with inflammatory bowel disease. Findings and limits, study-wide: Any single strong signal or clonotype tied to IBD lacked support. Reduced clonotype sharing with other individuals was observed in IBD patients relative to healthy twins, especially with disease activity.

Germline values: CDR1 ENHRY, CDR2 SYGVKD. The CDR3 consists of 12 residues. TCRdb re-called the 5' RACE reads and catalogs CDR3 proteins one per entry, DNA excluded. Its table records some 170,000 distinct CDR3 sequences. Source material: blood. The sequence was collected from a human donor with ulcerative colitis or Crohn's disease, or a healthy co-twin of an affected twin (not recorded which). V gene TRBV10-3 combines with J gene TRBJ1-2; lacking DNA, the TRBD1 call made by TCRdb goes unchecked. The CDR3 loop is CAIRRTGDGYTF.